These 28 T cell receptor beta chains were sequenced from one sample in a study of blood T cell repertoires in COVID-19. TCRdb keeps only in-frame clones here, not all; method: immunoSEQ multiplex PCR. Of about 55,000 clones listed, approximately 85% are singletons. The sequencing sample was made of peripheral blood. The receptor set was obtained from a human donor in a cohort sampled during active COVID-19.

The chain has TRBV9 and TRBJ2-2; 9 bases fit TRBD2. Per germline, CDR1 SGDLS and CDR2 YYNGEE. The CDR3 is 18 amino acids. The V gene end was trimmed by 2 bases and the J gene end by 1 base; junction bases not matched to a gene: 9. CDR3 sequence (DNA): TGTGCCAGCAGCGTCCCCCCGCTAGCGGGGTTGAACACCGGGGAGCTGTTTTTT. Its protein is CASSVPPLAGLNTGELFF.

This clone was recorded only once. V gene TRBV2 combines with J gene TRBJ2-1, with D tentatively TRBD2 (5 bases). Between the trimmed V and J ends, which lost 7 bases and 8 bases, there was a span of 18 bases. The CDR3 covers 14 residues. From germline, CDR1 is SNHLY and CDR2 FYNNEI. The CDR3 coding sequence is TGTGCCAGCATCCTCGGAGTAGCGTGGCATGAGCAGTTCTTC. Residues: CASILGVAWHEQFF.

The V gene is TRBV2, the J gene TRBJ2-5; the D gene is possibly TRBD1 (5 bases). CDR1 is SNHLY and CDR2 is FYNNEI in the germline V gene. This CDR3 contains 14 residues. V was cut by 0 bases and J by 7 bases, with 12 bases left in between. CDR3 sequence (DNA): TGTGCCAGCAGTGAAGCGCTGATTAGGGGGACCCAGTACTTC. The encoded protein is CASSEALIRGTQYF.

This clone was seen more than once but under ten times. The chain employs TRBV3-1 (or the pseudogene TRBV3-2) and TRBJ1-5; D remains ambiguous. This CDR3 has 13 amino acids. Deletions cut 1 base from V and 5 bases from J, with 6 bases between. CDR1 is LGHDT and CDR2 is YNNKEL in the germline V gene (reference sequence). The CDR3 nucleotides are TGTGCCAGCAGCCAAGGAGCGTATCAGCCCCAGCATTTT. It specifies CASSQGAYQPQHF.

In DNA, the CDR3 is TGTGCCAGCAGCAAAGCAACGGTGGGGGGGGCGGTTTGCTATAATTCACCCCTCCACTTT. Its translation: CASSKATVGGAVCYNSPLHF. This chain uses TRBV21-1 with TRBJ1-6. TRBV21-1 counts as a pseudogene. CDR3 size: 20 residues.

J is TRBJ2-3 and V is TRBV6-5; D perhaps matches TRBD1 (6 bases). V was cut by 6 bases and J by 6 bases, with 7 bases left in between. Germline V gene sequence: CDR1 MNHEY, CDR2 SVGAGI. The CDR3 covers 11 residues. The CDR3 sequence is CASRQGDTQYF. The CDR3 region has the DNA TGTGCCAGCAGGCAGGGGGATACGCAGTATTTT.

This chain joins TRBV7-6 and TRBJ1-6; TRBD1 might be the D (6 bases). V lost 5 bases, J lost 7 bases, and 12 bases lay in between. Germline CDR1 is SGHVS and CDR2 is FNYEAQ. The CDR3 has 14 amino acids. CDR3 protein: CASSPGQLNSPLHF. Here the CDR3 DNA reads TGTGCCAGCAGCCCGGGACAATTAAATTCACCCCTCCACTTT.

This clone came up once. The V call is TRBV10-2, the J call TRBJ2-3; TRBD1 matches 9 bases. Trimming cost V 10 bases and J 2 bases; bases outside gene matches: 7. The germline V gene encodes CDR1 WSHSY and CDR2 SAAADI. The CDR3 extends over 14 amino acids. CDR3 protein: CATKQGALTDTQYF. DNA of the CDR3: TGCGCCACTAAACAGGGGGCCCTCACAGATACGCAGTATTTT.

The chain is built from TRBV27 and TRBJ2-6, with TRBD1 matching 9 bases. Germline loops: CDR1 MNHEY, CDR2 SMNVEV (reference sequence). This CDR3 has 18 amino acids. With V trimmed by 6 bases and J by 4 bases, 13 bases remained unmatched. Written as DNA, the CDR3 is TGTGCCAGCAGCCTTACCGGGACAGGGTTTTCAGGGGCCAACGTCCTGACTTTC. Protein: CASSLTGTGFSGANVLTF.

V gene TRBV29-1 combines with J gene TRBJ2-3; TRBD2 aligns across 9 bases. V dropped 2 bases and J dropped 6; count of bases not matched to a gene: 6. This CDR3 comprises 14 residues. Germline CDR1 SQVTM, CDR2 ANQGSEA. CDR3 sequence (DNA): TGCAGCGTTGAAAGGGGAAGCGGGGGGGATACGCAGTATTTT. Its translation is CSVERGSGGDTQYF.

This sequence joins TRBV18 and TRBJ2-6; D gene ambiguous. In germline, CDR1 is KGHSH, CDR2 LQKENI. V was cut by 3 bases and J by 0 bases, with 9 bases left in between. CDR3 length: 16 amino acids. This CDR3 is CASSPSAVSGANVLTF. CDR3 nucleotide sequence: TGTGCCAGCTCACCTTCCGCAGTCTCTGGGGCCAACGTCCTGACTTTC.

This chain uses TRBV2 with TRBJ2-7; 7 bases are a match to TRBD1. Trimming removed 1 base from V and 1 base from J; junction bases left unmatched: 4. The CDR3 is made up of 15 amino acids. Germline CDR1 is SNHLY and CDR2 is FYNNEI. CDR3 nucleotides: TGTGCCAGCAGTGAAGGTTGGGACAGTTCCTACGAGCAGTACTTC. Translation gives CASSEGWDSSYEQYF.

This clone was counted many times. This chain uses TRBV28 with TRBJ1-1, with a possible D match to TRBD1 (6 bases). V was trimmed by 7 bases and J by 0 bases, leaving 15 bases between them. CDR3 length equals 15 residues. Germline loops: CDR1 MDHEN, CDR2 SYDVKM. As DNA, the CDR3 is TGTGCCAGCACCCGGGACATCTACTTGAACACTGAAGCTTTCTTT. Translation gives CASTRDIYLNTEAFF.

This sequence joins TRBV7-8 and TRBJ2-1; 12 bases agree with TRBD2. CDR1 is SGHVS and CDR2 is FQNEAQ in the germline V gene. V lost 2 bases to trimming and J lost 0 bases; unmatched junction nucleotides: 2. There are 17 residues in the CDR3. This CDR3 reads CASSLRTSGDSYNEQFF. In nucleotides, the CDR3 is TGTGCCAGCAGCTTACGGACTAGCGGGGACTCCTACAATGAGCAGTTCTTC.

V usage is TRBV11-2 and J usage is TRBJ1-6; the D is unclear. Looked up from germline, CDR1 is SGHAT and CDR2 is FQNNGV. The germline V and J ends were trimmed by 3 bases and 4 bases, with 4 bases remaining between them. The CDR3 is 13 residues long. As DNA, the CDR3 is TGTGCCAGCAGCTTCCAATATAATTCACCCCTCCACTTT. Amino acids: CASSFQYNSPLHF.

The CDR3 DNA sequence: TGTGCCACCAGTGCGAGGGGGCAAGAGACCCAGTACTTC. Encoded protein: CATSARGQETQYF. The rearrangement links TRBV24-1 to TRBJ2-5; maybe TRBD1 (6 bases). Looked up from germline, CDR1 is KGHDR and CDR2 is SFDVKD. Between the trimmed V and J ends, which lost 5 bases and 2 bases, there was a span of 8 bases. The CDR3 has 13 amino acids.

The chain joins TRBV6-4 to TRBJ2-3; 10 positions agree with TRBD2. Trimming removed 2 bases from V and 3 bases from J; junction bases left unmatched: 2. Germline loops: CDR1 MRHNA, CDR2 SNTAGT. This CDR3 has 15 amino acids. DNA of the CDR3: TGTGCCAGCAGTGACACTAGCGGGGTTACAGATACGCAGTATTTT. Its protein is CASSDTSGVTDTQYF.

The chain links TRBV2 to TRBJ1-5; TRBD1 aligns across 7 bases. With 4 bases clipped from V and 5 bases from J, the junction kept 5 bases outside the gene matches. Germline values: CDR1 SNHLY, CDR2 FYNNEI. The CDR3 is 14 residues long. The CDR3 loop is CASSAGTADQPQHF. DNA for the CDR3: TGTGCCAGCAGTGCCGGGACAGCGGATCAGCCCCAGCATTTT.

J is TRBJ2-6 and V is TRBV13; no clear D. CDR1 is PRHDT, CDR2 FYEKMQ, per germline (reference sequence). Trimming cost V 3 bases and J 1 base, with 4 bases left between them. The CDR3 is 14 amino acids. The chain's CDR3 is CASSFRSGANVLTF. The CDR3 DNA follows: TGTGCCAGCAGCTTCAGATCTGGGGCCAACGTCCTGACTTTC.

The V call is TRBV11-2, the J call TRBJ2-7, with 9 bases identical to TRBD1. The germline CDR1 and CDR2 sequences are SGHAT and FQNNGV. Losses at the gene ends were 5 bases for V and 4 bases for J; bases not matched to a gene: 15. The CDR3 runs 17 residues. CDR3 residues: CASSRGFPGQGTYEQYF. The CDR3 nucleotides read TGTGCCAGCAGCCGGGGGTTTCCGGGACAGGGAACTTACGAGCAGTACTTC.

The chain couples TRBV9 to TRBJ2-7, with D perhaps TRBD1 (6 bases). The CDR3 has 18 residues. Trimming pared 0 bases from V and 3 bases from J, leaving 22 bases between. Looked up from germline, CDR1 is SGDLS and CDR2 is YYNGEE. This chain's CDR3 is CASSVAGIWGQGVYEQYF. CDR3 bases: TGTGCCAGCAGCGTAGCTGGGATTTGGGGGCAGGGAGTCTACGAGCAGTACTTC.

The chain combines TRBV6-6 with TRBJ1-5; tentative D call: TRBD1 (5 bases). The CDR3 spans 17 residues. V lost 5 bases and J lost 2, with 19 bases in between. Germline V gene sequence: CDR1 MNHNY, CDR2 SVGAGI (reference sequence). The CDR3 coding sequence is TGTGCCAGCAGTCCCCTGGCCCCAGGGTATGGCAATCAGCCCCAGCATTTT. It codes for CASSPLAPGYGNQPQHF.

This clone was seen once. The chain joins TRBV30 to TRBJ1-1; 7 bases match TRBD1. The V gene end was trimmed by 3 bases and the J gene end by 6 bases; junction bases not matched to a gene: 10. This CDR3 is 14 amino acids long. Germline V lookup: CDR1 GTSNPN, CDR2 SVGIG (reference sequence). CDR3 in amino acids: CAWRTGLLNSEAFF. CDR3 sequence (DNA): TGTGCCTGGAGGACAGGGCTGCTTAACTCTGAAGCTTTCTTT.

The genes are TRBV2 and TRBJ1-6, with D perhaps matching TRBD1 (5 bases). This CDR3 region has 15 residues. Trimming cost V 2 bases and J 8 bases, with 13 bases left between them. CDR1 SNHLY and CDR2 FYNNEI come from the germline V gene. The CDR3 here is CASSELGGPDSPLHF. DNA for the CDR3: TGTGCCAGCAGTGAACTCGGGGGTCCGGATTCACCCCTCCACTTT.

The rearrangement joins TRBV18 to TRBJ1-2; TRBD1 agrees at 9 bases. The length of the CDR3 is 15 residues. CDR1 is KGHSH and CDR2 is LQKENI in the germline V gene. V trimming: 0 bases; J trimming: 10 bases; junction bases outside the gene matches: 9. This CDR3 reads CASSPPGTGKDSYTF. DNA for the CDR3: TGTGCCAGCTCACCACCTGGGACAGGGAAGGATTCCTACACCTTC.

This chain joins TRBV2 and TRBJ1-1; possibly TRBD1 for D (5 bases). Trimming pared 3 bases from V and 1 base from J, leaving 9 bases between. The CDR3 loop spans 14 amino acids. CDR1 and CDR2 from the germline V gene are SNHLY and FYNNEI. Here the CDR3 DNA reads TGTGCCAGCAGTGACCAGGGAAGGAACACTGAAGCTTTCTTT. Protein: CASSDQGRNTEAFF.

The chain links TRBV12-3 or TRBV12-4 to TRBJ2-2; tentative D call: TRBD2 (5 bases). This CDR3 region has 11 residues. V lost 8 bases and J lost 11, with 12 bases in between. This CDR3 is CASHRTGELFF. CDR3 coding DNA: TGTGCCAGCCACCGGACGGGAGAGCTGTTTTTT.

The chain is built from TRBV5-1 and TRBJ2-5, with TRBD2 matching over 16 bases. The CDR3 has 15 amino acids. The V gene's germline CDR1 is SGHRS and CDR2 YFSETQ. V dropped 5 bases and J dropped 6; count of bases not matched to a gene: 4. The CDR3, as DNA: TGCGCCAGCAGGGGGACTAGCGGGAGGGAGAAGACCCAGTACTTC. This sequence encodes CASRGTSGREKTQYF.